The next 5 T cell receptor beta chains were all read from a single sample in a study of human T cells and chemical hapten exposure. Time point meaning: patch test 2, 6 weeks after DPC sensitization. Treatment reported: therapeutic diphenylcyclopropenone sensitization with weekly scalp DPC. TCRdb reanalysed the RACE reads using MiXCR and keeps one entry per CDR3 protein. The top ten clones hold about 6% of a sample with approximately 350,000 distinct CDR3 sequences, over 6% of them seen once. This material consisted of whole blood, taken in connection with sensitization to the hapten diphenylcyclopropenone (DPC). Receptors originate from a woman in her late teens or twenties with alopecia areata. Some clones in this sample may be carry-over from other donors' samples.

This clonotype was counted at least ten times. The junction does not match germline at one end; this may be a read error. The rearrangement joins TRBV2 to TRBJ2-1; maybe TRBD2 (5 bases). Germline V gene sequence: CDR1 SNHLY, CDR2 FYNNEI. The CDR3 contains 13 residues. The CDR3 spells CASGDGTYNEQFF. CDR3 bases: TGTGCCAGCGGTGACGGGACCTACAATGAGCAGTTCTTC. Combining the CDR3 with reference TRBV2 and TRBJ2-1 gives the whole variable domain EPEVTQTPSHQVTQMGQEVILRCVPISNHLYFYWYRQILGQKVEFLVSFYNNEISEKSEIFDDQFSVERPDGSNFTLKIRSTKLEDSAMYFCASGDGTYNEQFFGPGTRLTVL.

This rearrangement joins TRBV28 to TRBJ2-5; D may be TRBD1 (5 bases). CDR1 is MDHEN and CDR2 is SYDVKM in the germline V gene. This CDR3 is 13 amino acids long. V lost 3 bases and J lost 3, with 8 bases in between. The CDR3 nucleotides read TGTGCCAGCAGTTTCAGGGCCGAAGAGACCCAGTACTTC. Protein sequence: CASSFRAEETQYF. Full variable domain (outside the CDR3, taken from reference TRBV28 and TRBJ2-5): DVKVTQSSRYLVKRTGEKVFLECVQDMDHENMFWYRQDPGLGLRLIYFSYDVKMKEKGDIPEGYSVSREKKERFSLILESASTNQTSMYLCASSFRAEETQYFGPGTRLLVL.

A few counts support this clonotype. J is TRBJ1-2 and V is TRBV6-6, with D tentatively TRBD1 (6 bases). V gave up 7 bases and J gave up 3 bases, with 15 bases separating them. Germline lookup yields CDR1 MNHNY and CDR2 SVGAGI (reference sequence). The CDR3 spans 14 residues. CDR3 in DNA: TGTGCCAGCACCCCACAGGGTTCCTACTATGGCTACACCTTC. It yields the protein CASTPQGSYYGYTF.

In this sample, this clonotype turned up a few times. This CDR3 is CASSQEIGGEKLFF. CDR3 in DNA: TGCGCCAGCAGCCAAGAGATAGGGGGTGAAAAACTGTTTTTT. The chain couples TRBV4-3 to TRBJ1-4; tentative D call: TRBD1 (6 bases). CDR1 is LGHNA and CDR2 is YSLEER in the germline V gene. This CDR3 has 14 amino acids. V was shortened by 0 bases and J by 7 bases, with 9 bases between the two germline ends.

This clonotype has a handful of counts. The rearrangement joins TRBV6-2 or TRBV6-3 to TRBJ1-3; no definite D call. The germline V gene has CDR1 MNHEY and CDR2 SVGEGT. V was trimmed by 6 bases and J by 0 bases, leaving 15 bases between them. The CDR3 runs 16 residues. CDR3 amino acids: CASSRSTVSSGNTIYF. In DNA form, the CDR3 reads TGTGCCAGCAGCAGATCGACGGTGAGCTCTGGAAACACCATATATTTT.